The 32 T cell receptor beta chains listed next were all sequenced from one sample in a study of a mutant IDH1 vaccine in newly diagnosed glioma. Their antigens are not known. Generated by immunoSEQ multiplex PCR, the TCRdb table keeps only in-frame clones and is missing some. Of tens of thousands of clones in the sample, roughly nine tenths are singletons; the top ten hold approximately 1.5%. As for time point: week 35, safety follow-up. One vaccine dose held 300 ug of mutant IDH1 20-mer peptide and came with topical imiquimod. This sample comprised PBMCs, obtained from a glioma patient whose treatment included an IDH1 peptide vaccine. These receptors originate from a man aged 40-49 years with glioma.

V usage is TRBV6-1 and J usage is TRBJ1-1; D call uncertain. The CDR3 has 13 residues. Trimming cost V 5 bases and J 2 bases, with 9 bases left between them. Germline V gene data show CDR1 as MNHNS and CDR2 as SASEGT. The CDR3 coding sequence is TGTGCCAGCAGTTCCAGTCGAAACACTGAAGCTTTCTTT. Residues: CASSSSRNTEAFF.

This clone was seen only once. The genes are TRBV4-2 and TRBJ2-7; D remains ambiguous. The germline CDR1 and CDR2 sequences are LGHNA and YNFKEQ. With 3 bases removed from V and 1 base from J, the gap between germline ends came to 10 bases. There are 14 residues in the CDR3. CDR3 DNA: TGTGCCAGCAGCCATGGAGTTGGATCCTACGAGCAGTACTTC. Translating it yields CASSHGVGSYEQYF.

This chain links TRBV25-1 with TRBJ2-4, with TRBD1 as a possible D gene (7 bases). This CDR3 comprises 16 residues. Germline V gene sequence: CDR1 MGHDK, CDR2 SYGVNS. V lost 5 bases and J lost 6, with 20 bases in between. CDR3 DNA: TGTGCCAGCAGTCCACCTCCGGGCAGGGGGGTAAACATTCAGTACTTC. Translated: CASSPPPGRGVNIQYF.

The CDR3: CASRQDRYNQPQHF. The CDR3 coding sequence is TGTGCCAGCAGACAGGACAGGTACAATCAGCCCCAGCATTTT. The chain is built from TRBV27 and TRBJ1-5; TRBD1 matches at 7 bases. Germline CDR1 is MNHEY and CDR2 is SMNVEV (reference sequence). This CDR3 comprises 14 residues. J gave up 3 bases and V 6 bases, and 5 bases lay outside the gene matches.

A single count supports this clone. V usage is TRBV13 and J usage is TRBJ1-1; 9 nucleotides agree with TRBD1. Looked up from germline, CDR1 is PRHDT and CDR2 is FYEKMQ (reference sequence). Trimming at V came to 3 bases and at J to 9 bases, leaving 8 bases not matched to a gene. The CDR3 contains 14 residues. Here the CDR3 reads CASSLGQGVSKAFF. CDR3 nucleotide sequence: TGTGCCAGCAGCTTGGGACAGGGAGTTAGCAAAGCTTTCTTT.

This chain links TRBV4-3 with TRBJ2-7; D gene unclear. CDR3 length: 14 amino acids. Trimming pared 0 bases from V and 3 bases from J, leaving 9 bases between. CDR1 and CDR2 from the germline V gene are LGHNA and YSLEER. The CDR3 here is CASSQDRLVYEQYF. CDR3 in DNA: TGCGCCAGCAGCCAAGATAGACTGGTCTACGAGCAGTACTTC.

This clone showed up just a few times. V is TRBV15 and J is TRBJ2-3, with TRBD2 matching over 9 bases. J lost 4 bases, V lost 0 bases, and 2 bases had no gene match. From germline, CDR1 is LNHNV and CDR2 YYDKDF (reference sequence). The CDR3 has 15 residues. The CDR3 loop is CATSRDAGGADTQYF. The CDR3 DNA follows: TGTGCCACCAGCAGAGATGCGGGAGGGGCAGATACGCAGTATTTT.

This chain joins TRBV6-5 and TRBJ2-7, with unresolved D. V was cut by 5 bases and J by 4 bases, with 15 bases left in between. The CDR3 runs to 14 residues. Germline loops: CDR1 MNHEY, CDR2 SVGAGI. CDR3 amino acids: CASSRLLQPYEQYF. The CDR3 bases are TGTGCCAGCAGTAGACTCCTTCAGCCGTACGAGCAGTACTTC.

The chain couples TRBV7-9 to TRBJ1-5; TRBD1 matches at 9 bases. After removal of 6 bases from V and 4 bases from J, the junction contained 4 bases not matched to a gene. The germline gives CDR1 SEHNR, CDR2 FQNEAQ (reference sequence). This CDR3 contains 14 residues. As DNA, the CDR3 is TGTGCCAGCAGTAGGGACAGGGAAAATCAGCCCCAGCATTTT. As protein: CASSRDRENQPQHF.

The V gene is TRBV28, the J gene TRBJ1-3, with unresolved D. This CDR3 contains 14 residues. Trimming shortened V by 5 bases and J by 0 bases, and 8 bases separated the two germline ends. CDR1 is MDHEN and CDR2 is SYDVKM in the germline V gene. CDR3 nucleotide sequence: TGTGCCAGCAGTGTCATGCGCTCTGGAAACACCATATATTTT. Protein product: CASSVMRSGNTIYF.

The genes are TRBV7-2 and TRBJ1-1; D is unclear. The germline V and J ends were trimmed by 1 base and 0 bases, with 9 bases remaining between them. CDR1 is SGHTA, CDR2 FQGNSA, per germline. The CDR3 sequence is 15 residues long. DNA of the CDR3: TGTGCCAGCAGCTTAGTAGTAGGGCTGAACACTGAAGCTTTCTTT. This translates into CASSLVVGLNTEAFF.

This clone occurred once. The chain combines TRBV28 with TRBJ1-1, with D hard to call. Deletions cut 7 bases from V and 4 bases from J, with 7 bases between. The CDR3 runs to 11 residues. Germline V gene sequence: CDR1 MDHEN, CDR2 SYDVKM. CDR3 amino acids: CASTLVTEAFF. The CDR3 nucleotides are TGTGCCAGCACCCTCGTCACTGAAGCTTTCTTT. Filled out from reference TRBV28 and TRBJ1-1, the complete variable domain reads DVKVTQSSRYLVKRTGEKVFLECVQDMDHENMFWYRQDPGLGLRLIYFSYDVKMKEKGDIPEGYSVSREKKERFSLILESASTNQTSMYLCASTLVTEAFFGQGTRLTVV.

This clone was detected once. The chain links TRBV28 to TRBJ2-1; 9 positions match TRBD2. Germline V gives CDR1 MDHEN, CDR2 SYDVKM. V lost 3 bases to trimming and J lost 9 bases; unmatched junction nucleotides: 9. CDR3 size: 15 residues. The CDR3 DNA follows: TGTGCCAGCAGTTTTCGCCAGCGGGAGGCCCCTGAGCAGTTCTTC. It encodes CASSFRQREAPEQFF.

J is TRBJ2-6 and V is TRBV30, with D unresolved. Germline V lookup: CDR1 GTSNPN, CDR2 SVGIG (reference sequence). The length of the CDR3 is 13 residues. Trimming removed 3 bases at V and 4 bases at J, with 7 bases between. The CDR3 loop is CAWSLGGANVLTF. In DNA form, the CDR3 reads TGTGCCTGGAGCCTTGGGGGGGCCAACGTCCTGACTTTC.

The CDR3 loop reads CSARVLEQFF. The CDR3 DNA reads TGCAGTGCTAGAGTCCTTGAGCAGTTCTTC. The rearrangement joins TRBV20-1 to TRBJ2-1; D remains unclear. V lost 1 base, J lost 9 bases, and 4 bases lay in between. The CDR3 runs to 10 residues. The germline V gene encodes CDR1 DFQATT and CDR2 SNEGSKA (reference sequence).

This clone has just one count. This chain joins TRBV5-6 and TRBJ2-5, with a possible D match to TRBD1 (5 bases). Per germline, CDR1 SGHDT and CDR2 YYEEEE. There are 15 residues in the CDR3. V was shortened by 2 bases and J by 2 bases, with 13 bases between the two germline ends. CDR3 sequence reads: CASSFHRSWQETQYF. The CDR3, as DNA: TGTGCCAGCAGCTTCCACAGGAGTTGGCAAGAGACCCAGTACTTC. Complete variable domain (other parts from reference TRBV5-6 and TRBJ2-5): DAGVTQSPTHLIKTRGQQVTLRCSPKSGHDTVSWYQQALGQGPQFIFQYYEEEERQRGNFPDRFSGHQFPNYSSELNVNALLLGDSALYLCASSFHRSWQETQYFGPGTRLLVL.

The J gene is TRBJ1-5, the V gene TRBV27; TRBD1 agrees at 9 bases. The V segment lost 2 bases and the J segment 7 bases; nucleotides outside the gene matches: 6. CDR1 is MNHEY, CDR2 SMNVEV, per germline (reference sequence). The CDR3 has 15 residues. CDR3 region: CASSLRTGDGQPQHF. For the CDR3, the DNA is TGTGCCAGCAGTTTACGGACAGGGGACGGACAGCCCCAGCATTTT.

The chain links TRBV4-2 to TRBJ1-1; D may be TRBD1 (6 bases). This CDR3 is built from 14 residues. Germline V lookup: CDR1 LGHNA, CDR2 YNFKEQ. V was cut by 4 bases and J by 4 bases, with 13 bases left in between. The CDR3 reads CASSRGQSGTEAFF. CDR3 nucleotides: TGTGCCAGCAGCCGCGGACAGTCGGGCACTGAAGCTTTCTTT.

This clone has a single count. This chain uses TRBV4-1 with TRBJ2-1, with 8 bases aligning to TRBD1. Per germline, CDR1 MGHRA and CDR2 YSYEKL. The CDR3 covers 16 residues. With V trimmed by 5 bases and J by 1 base, 7 bases remained unmatched. CDR3 bases: TGCGCCAGCAGCGTCCGACAGGGGAGTTCCTACAATGAGCAGTTCTTC. This translates into CASSVRQGSSYNEQFF.

This chain links TRBV4-1 with TRBJ1-1; D remains unclear. Germline values: CDR1 MGHRA, CDR2 YSYEKL. Trimming shortened V by 3 bases and J by 5 bases, and 22 bases separated the two germline ends. CDR3 size: 17 residues. The CDR3 coding sequence is TGCGCCAGCAGCCATTTTCCCGGGTCCTCCCCTGCGACTGAAGCTTTCTTT. It yields the protein CASSHFPGSSPATEAFF.

For the CDR3, the DNA is TGTGCCAGCAGTTACACGGGGGCAACTAATGAAAAACTGTTTTTT. Translated: CASSYTGATNEKLFF. The chain is built from TRBV6-5 and TRBJ1-4; D perhaps matches TRBD1 (5 bases). Trimming shortened V by 2 bases and J by 0 bases, and 7 bases separated the two germline ends. Germline CDR1 MNHEY, CDR2 SVGAGI. The CDR3 extends over 15 amino acids.

The chain joins TRBV11-2 to TRBJ1-2; tentative D call: TRBD1 (6 bases). The CDR3 consists of 13 residues. V lost 0 bases and J lost 8, with 10 bases in between. CDR1 and CDR2 from the germline V gene are SGHAT and FQNNGV. The CDR3 loop is CASSLDRGRGYTF. The DNA for the CDR3 is TGTGCCAGCAGCTTAGATAGGGGGAGGGGCTACACCTTC.

The rearrangement joins TRBV7-2 to TRBJ2-7, with 8 bases matching TRBD2. This CDR3 is built from 17 residues. Germline CDR1 and CDR2: SGHTA and FQGNSA. V trimming: 5 bases; J trimming: 2 bases; junction bases outside the gene matches: 14. CDR3 amino acids: CASSPSPIAGLAYEQYF. The CDR3 DNA is TGTGCCAGCAGCCCTAGCCCAATAGCGGGACTTGCCTACGAGCAGTACTTC.

J is TRBJ2-5 and V is TRBV5-6; D might be TRBD1 or TRBD2, each matching 5 bases. V lost 0 bases and J 1 base, leaving 10 bases between the germline ends. Per the germline V gene, CDR1 is SGHDT and CDR2 is YYEEEE. The CDR3 is 15 residues long. Written as DNA, the CDR3 is TGTGCCAGCAGCTTGGTCGGGACGACCCAAGAGACCCAGTACTTC. This translates into CASSLVGTTQETQYF.

This clone has just one count. The genes are TRBV27 and TRBJ2-1; 9 bases map to TRBD2. The ends lost 2 bases at V and 5 bases at J; junction bases unmatched: 4. This CDR3 comprises 15 residues. From germline, CDR1 is MNHEY and CDR2 SMNVEV (reference sequence). In nucleotides, the CDR3 is TGTGCCAGCAGTTTACCCCTAGCGGGGAACAATGAGCAGTTCTTC. It yields the protein CASSLPLAGNNEQFF.

The chain employs TRBV5-5 and TRBJ2-5; maybe TRBD2 (5 bases). Germline CDR1 is SGHKS and CDR2 is YYEKEE (reference sequence). Trimming left V 4 bases short and J 4 bases short, with 11 bases between. The CDR3 consists of 13 residues. The CDR3 loop reads CASSPREAETQYF. In DNA form, the CDR3 reads TGTGCCAGCAGCCCCCGGGAAGCAGAGACCCAGTACTTC.

The chain links TRBV5-1 to TRBJ2-3; 10 bases align to TRBD1. Trimming cost V 4 bases and J 3 bases; bases outside gene matches: 11. The CDR3 is 17 amino acids. Germline assignment: CDR1 SGHRS and CDR2 YFSETQ. The CDR3 coding sequence is TGCGCCAGCAGCCCGACCGACAGGGGGCTTAGGACAGATACGCAGTATTTT. Translating gives CASSPTDRGLRTDTQYF.

The chain carries TRBV28 and TRBJ1-1; no clear D gene. Germline CDR1 MDHEN, CDR2 SYDVKM. This CDR3 contains 16 residues. Trimming shortened V by 5 bases and J by 0 bases, and 16 bases separated the two germline ends. The CDR3 sequence is CASSPNWTFMNTEAFF. DNA of the CDR3: TGTGCCAGCAGTCCTAACTGGACTTTTATGAACACTGAAGCTTTCTTT.

J is TRBJ2-2 and V is TRBV4-1, with D perhaps TRBD2 (6 bases). This CDR3 comprises 17 residues. CDR1 and CDR2 (germline): MGHRA, YSYEKL. Trimming removed 3 bases at V and 5 bases at J, with 19 bases between. This chain's CDR3 is CASSHGGLRSETGELFF. Here the CDR3 DNA reads TGCGCCAGCAGCCATGGGGGACTCCGATCGGAGACCGGGGAGCTGTTTTTT.

This chain uses TRBV7-8 with TRBJ2-7; 14 nucleotides line up with TRBD2. The CDR3 totals 16 residues. CDR1 SGHVS and CDR2 FQNEAQ come from the germline V gene. V gave up 4 bases and J gave up 6 bases; unmatched junction bases: 8. CDR3 in DNA: TGTGCCAGCAGCTCCGGGACTAGCGGGAGTTATGGCGAGCAGTACTTC. Translated, it gives CASSSGTSGSYGEQYF.

The chain has TRBV5-6 and TRBJ1-1; no firm D call. This CDR3 contains 16 residues. With 0 bases removed from V and 5 bases from J, the gap between germline ends came to 17 bases. Germline V gene lookup returns CDR1 SGHDT and CDR2 YYEEEE. CDR3 in DNA: TGTGCCAGCAGCTTGGGATCATTTACGGGAAAGACTGAAGCTTTCTTT. This gives the protein CASSLGSFTGKTEAFF.

The rearrangement links TRBV5-6 to TRBJ2-2, with 7 bases aligning to TRBD1. The junction had 2 bases not matched to a gene; V was cut back by 3 bases and J by 0 bases. CDR1 and CDR2 from the germline V gene are SGHDT and YYEEEE. CDR3 length: 15 amino acids. The CDR3 region has the DNA TGTGCCAGCAGCTCGGACAGGTCGAACACCGGGGAGCTGTTTTTT. This encodes CASSSDRSNTGELFF.